The 9 T cell receptor beta chains listed next were all sequenced from one sample in a study of cytomegalovirus exposure and HLA in healthy donors. PCR employed 60 Vbeta and 13 Jbeta primers. Sequencing used immunoSEQ multiplex PCR; TCRdb keeps in-frame clones, though not all of them. The table for this sample gives some 96,000 clones. The specimen sequenced was PBMCs. The receptors here all came from a young woman in good health and CMV-seronegative.

The chain combines TRBV15 with TRBJ2-3; D may be TRBD2 (6 bases). The V gene's germline CDR1 is LNHNV and CDR2 YYDKDF (reference sequence). The CDR3 has 16 amino acids. Trimming removed 2 bases at V and 1 base at J, with 13 bases between. The CDR3 sequence is CATSRRSGSGTDTQYF. For the CDR3, the DNA is TGTGCCACCAGCAGAAGGTCCGGGAGTGGCACAGATACGCAGTATTTT.

V gene TRBV6-5 combines with J gene TRBJ2-1, with 8 bases that match TRBD2. The CDR3 totals 16 residues. CDR1 is MNHEY and CDR2 is SVGAGI in the germline V gene. V trimming: 2 bases; J trimming: 2 bases; junction bases outside the gene matches: 5. The CDR3 coding sequence is TGTGCCAGCAGTTACGATACTAGCGGAACCTACAATGAGCAGTTCTTC. Protein product: CASSYDTSGTYNEQFF.

The rearrangement links TRBV7-3 to TRBJ1-1; a weak D match, TRBD1 (5 bases). V was pared by 5 bases and J by 1 base, with 8 bases between. The V gene's germline CDR1 is SGHTA and CDR2 FQGTGA. This CDR3 spans 13 amino acids. In nucleotides, the CDR3 is TGTGCCAGCAGCAGGGGCCCGAACACTGAAGCTTTCTTT. Protein product: CASSRGPNTEAFF.

This chain connects TRBV5-1 to TRBJ2-2; weak D call: TRBD1 (6 bases). The CDR3 runs 13 residues. The V gene's germline CDR1 is SGHRS and CDR2 YFSETQ. V dropped 9 bases and J dropped 4 bases, with 13 bases sitting between them. CDR3 sequence: CATRTVGTGELFF. As DNA, the CDR3 is TGCGCCACCAGGACAGTGGGCACCGGGGAGCTGTTTTTT.

The chain has TRBV6-5 and TRBJ2-7; 7 positions agree with TRBD1. CDR1 MNHEY and CDR2 SVGAGI come from the germline V gene. This CDR3 region has 13 residues. Unmatched junction bases numbered 5, after V lost 6 bases and J lost 3 bases. The CDR3 spells CASSLGTVYEQYF. CDR3 nucleotide sequence: TGTGCCAGCAGCCTGGGGACAGTCTACGAGCAGTACTTC.

This rearrangement joins TRBV29-1 to TRBJ1-1; 7 bases map to TRBD1. V gave up 7 bases and J gave up 3 bases; unmatched junction bases: 8. Germline V gene lookup returns CDR1 SQVTM and CDR2 ANQGSEA. The CDR3 sequence is 13 residues long. CDR3 amino acids: CSGSTGVDTEAFF. Here the CDR3 DNA reads TGCAGCGGATCAACAGGGGTAGACACTGAAGCTTTCTTT.

The chain employs TRBV19 and TRBJ2-5; D may be TRBD1 (5 bases). TRBJ2-7 explains the end of the DNA better; the J call may be wrong. The V gene's germline CDR1 is LNHDA and CDR2 SQIVND (reference sequence). The CDR3 extends over 12 amino acids. DNA for the CDR3: TGTGCCAGTAGTGTGCAGGGCTACGAGCAGTACTTC. Translating it yields CASSVQGYEQYF.

The genes are TRBV18 and TRBJ2-3; 10 nucleotides line up with TRBD2. CDR3 length equals 17 residues. Germline loops: CDR1 KGHSH, CDR2 LQKENI. V was pared by 2 bases and J by 1 base, with 6 bases of the junction left unmatched. This chain's CDR3 is CASSPGRTSGGTDTQYF. CDR3 DNA: TGTGCCAGCTCACCAGGCAGGACTAGCGGCGGCACAGATACGCAGTATTTT.

The rearrangement joins TRBV10-3 to TRBJ2-3; D uncertain. The CDR3 runs to 13 residues. V was shortened by 1 base and J by 5 bases, with 7 bases between the two germline ends. CDR1 and CDR2 (germline): ENHRY, SYGVKD. Here the CDR3 reads CAISELTQDTQYF. The CDR3 DNA is TGTGCCATCAGTGAGTTAACTCAAGATACGCAGTATTTT.